This T cell receptor (beta chain) was obtained from a study of blood T cell repertoires in COVID-19 (dated by TCRdb to 2019 to 2021). For the study in its entirety: Collaborator samples came from the United States, Italy and Spain and covered acute and convalescent phases of COVID-19. The material from the prospective study consisted of cDNA or gDNA derived from T cells, B-cell-depleted T cells, or PBMCs. Subjects who had been exposed to COVID-19, were actively infected with it, or had recovered from it provided the deeply sampled blood TCRbeta repertoires that made up the dataset. The repertoires were released in a freely available public database meant as a resource for research on the immune response to SARS-CoV-2. The samples were drawn from the first 160 participants of the ongoing ImmuneRACE study and from over 950 subjects provided by 6 global collaborators. Sample metadata almost always included a de-identified subject ID, COVID-19 status, age in years and sex. Where available, HLA class I and class II types were taken from metadata supplied by the sample provider and were not determined by assay-based typing. Results and caveats for the whole study, not just this receptor: Clinical and demographic metadata were provided uncurated, with the amount varying by source and participant.

As regards this clone: Its antigen is not yet known. No clone much larger than this one lies a single base away; base qualities are absent.

The collaborating institutions used their own protocols to collect whole blood in K2EDTA tubes. Collaborator samples were shipped for TCRbeta analysis as frozen whole blood, isolated PBMCs, or DNA extracted from either sample type. TCRbeta CDR3 regions were amplified from genomic DNA using the immunoSEQ Assay, a bias-controlled multiplex PCR. The study's processing was this. The number of nucleated cells in each sample was estimated from the amplification of reference gene primers within the assay. To quantify the absolute abundance of each unique TCRbeta CDR3 rearrangement, sequence reads were collapsed and filtered. For each sample, productive Simpson clonality was calculated as the square root of Simpson's diversity index over productive rearrangements. In its TCRdb copy, this immuneACCESS table keeps in-frame sequences only and misses some clones. Where compared with another copy, unresolved V genes explain less than half of these, and the others have no known cause. V and J calls and clone size are given by that table; D and trimming were obtained from the DNA. Here the sample has more than 150,000 clones; 75% to 90% occur a single time. The ten largest clones take up approximately 7% of the sample.

This sequence originates from a man aged 40-49 years with acute or convalescent COVID-19. The sample taken for sequencing was peripheral blood.

CDR3 protein: CASSESRAGVEYEQYF. The sequence in DNA is TGCGCCAGCAGTGAGTCTCGCGCGGGGGTGGAATACGAGCAGTACTTC. The sequence is built from TRBV10-2 and TRBJ2-7; a stretch of 7 junction bases matches TRBD2. The CDR3 contains 16 residues, cysteine and phenylalanine counted. The sequence is cut down to CDR3 DNA, 48 bases in frame from base 1. Compared with germline, V lacks 0 bases and J lacks 4 bases; bases without a gene match: 9. The germline V gene yields WSHSY for CDR1 and SAAADI for CDR2.